Below are 21 T cell receptor beta chains sequenced from a single sample in a study of beta chain features in type 1 diabetes. These TCRs' antigens remain unknown. General study points: The study found moderately but significantly shorter TCRB CDR3s in all four CD4+ subsets of Type 1 diabetes patients.

Expressed TCRB transcripts were sequenced, since all the RNA that had been isolated was reverse transcribed. Produced via immunoSEQ multiplex PCR; TCRdb's table is partial and in-frame only. This table has 230,000 or so clones, 16% appearing once. The sequenced material came from naive CD4+ T cells from blood. The receptors here all came from a young man with type 1 diabetes.

This clone appeared a few times. As DNA, the CDR3 is TGCGCCAGCAGCTACCTGACTAGCTCAGGGGATACGCAGTATTTT. Translating gives CASSYLTSSGDTQYF. The chain joins TRBV5-1 to TRBJ2-3; 7 nucleotides align to TRBD2. Trimming removed 3 bases from V and 6 bases from J; junction bases left unmatched: 10. This CDR3 is built from 15 residues. Per germline, CDR1 SGHRS and CDR2 YFSETQ.

This clone was recorded only once. Other DNA sequences in this sample translate to the same CDR3. CDR3 DNA: TGTGCCAGTCTGAGAGACGCGGGGGCCAACGTCCTGACTTTC. Its translation: CASLRDAGANVLTF. This chain uses TRBV7-9 with TRBJ2-6; D gene ambiguous. The CDR3 is 14 amino acids. The germline CDR1 and CDR2 sequences are SEHNR and FQNEAQ (reference sequence). V was shortened by 9 bases and J by 4 bases, with 13 bases between the two germline ends.

The chain joins TRBV10-3 to TRBJ2-7; 7 bases are shared with TRBD1. Germline CDR1 reads ENHRY; CDR2 reads SYGVKD. Trimming took 3 bases from V and 1 from J; bases not matched to a gene: 3. The CDR3 runs 14 residues. The CDR3 nucleotides are TGTGCCATCAGTGACGGGACAGCATCCTACGAGCAGTACTTC. This sequence encodes CAISDGTASYEQYF.

The J gene is TRBJ2-5, the V gene TRBV18; TRBD1 agrees at 8 bases. CDR3 length: 15 residues. V shed 0 bases and J 5 bases; nucleotides not matched to a gene: 5. Looked up from germline, CDR1 is KGHSH and CDR2 is LQKENI. The CDR3 reads CASSPPTGARETQYF. For the CDR3, the DNA is TGTGCCAGCTCACCACCGACAGGGGCTAGGGAGACCCAGTACTTC.

The chain combines TRBV14 with TRBJ1-2; D gene ambiguous. This CDR3 comprises 13 residues. V was trimmed by 3 bases and J by 0 bases, leaving 5 bases between them. The V gene's germline CDR1 is SGHDN and CDR2 FVKESK. In nucleotides, the CDR3 is TGTGCCAGCAGCCAGGACCCTAACTATGGCTACACCTTC. Amino acids: CASSQDPNYGYTF.

A few counts support this clone. The rearrangement joins TRBV6-5 to TRBJ1-1; 7 nucleotides agree with TRBD1. The germline gives CDR1 MNHEY, CDR2 SVGAGI. V trimming: 5 bases; J trimming: 5 bases; junction bases outside the gene matches: 5. The CDR3 has 13 amino acids. The CDR3 sequence is CASSRGTVTEAFF. The CDR3 DNA reads as TGTGCCAGCAGTAGGGGGACAGTAACTGAAGCTTTCTTT.

The V gene is TRBV29-1, the J gene TRBJ2-1; D possibly matches TRBD1 or TRBD2 (5 bases each). Germline V CDR1 and CDR2: SQVTM, ANQGSEA. V was cut by 8 bases and J by 8 bases, with 19 bases left in between. CDR3 length: 13 residues. CDR3 sequence (DNA): TGCAGCTTTGGTGCTGTGAGGGGCCATGAGCAGTTCTTC. Translation: CSFGAVRGHEQFF.

This clone was picked up a small number of times. CDR3 loop: CASSPREGPSGNTIYF. The CDR3 bases are TGTGCCAGCAGCCCTCGGGAGGGCCCCTCTGGAAACACCATATATTTT. The gene calls are TRBV4-2 and TRBJ1-3; D gene uncertain. CDR1 is LGHNA, CDR2 YNFKEQ, per germline. The CDR3 has 16 residues. The V gene lost 4 bases and the J gene lost 0 bases, with 13 bases spanning the gap.

The CDR3 loop is CSVRGGGNQPQHF. DNA for the CDR3: TGCAGCGTACGAGGGGGGGGCAATCAGCCCCAGCATTTT. The V gene is TRBV29-1, the J gene TRBJ1-5; a weak D match, TRBD1 (6 bases). Trimming cost V 6 bases and J 2 bases, with 11 bases left between them. CDR1 is SQVTM and CDR2 is ANQGSEA in the germline V gene. The CDR3 length is 13 residues.

A few counts support this clone. The chain is built from TRBV4-1 and TRBJ2-7; 9 positions agree with TRBD2. The germline CDR1 and CDR2 sequences are MGHRA and YSYEKL. CDR3 length: 14 residues. The ends lost 5 bases at V and 6 bases at J; junction bases unmatched: 8. This chain's CDR3 is CASSARQGLAEQYF. Written as DNA, the CDR3 is TGCGCCAGCAGCGCGCGACAGGGACTAGCCGAGCAGTACTTC.

The CDR3 DNA reads TGTGCCAGCAGTGGGCCGTATCAAAACATTCAGTACTTC. It specifies CASSGPYQNIQYF. The rearrangement uses TRBV7-9 and TRBJ2-4, with D unclear. The CDR3 contains 13 residues. Germline V gene sequence: CDR1 SEHNR, CDR2 FQNEAQ (reference sequence). Trimming stripped 6 bases from V and 5 bases from J, with 11 bases between.

The chain employs TRBV30 and TRBJ1-5; no firm D call. Germline CDR1 reads GTSNPN; CDR2 reads SVGIG (reference sequence). Trimming took off 1 base at V and 1 base at J, with 8 bases between the two ends. The CDR3 consists of 14 residues. The CDR3 reads CAWSAGGSNQPQHF. The CDR3 DNA sequence: TGTGCCTGGAGTGCCGGAGGCAGCAATCAGCCCCAGCATTTT.

This clone came up a few times. The gene calls are TRBV7-2 and TRBJ2-7; D not resolved. Germline V gene data show CDR1 as SGHTA and CDR2 as FQGNSA. V dropped 3 bases and J dropped 2 bases, with 5 bases sitting between them. The CDR3 consists of 12 residues. The CDR3 spells CASSFFPYEQYF. The CDR3 region has the DNA TGTGCCAGCAGCTTTTTCCCCTACGAGCAGTACTTC.

In its sample, this clone was seen a few times. The chain couples TRBV18 to TRBJ1-1; TRBD1 matches 9 bases. Germline-derived CDR1 and CDR2 are KGHSH and LQKENI. The CDR3 covers 15 residues. The V and J ends lost 4 bases and 2 bases, in that order; junction bases with no gene match: 5. The CDR3 reads CASSLGQGKNTEAFF. In DNA, the CDR3 is TGTGCCAGCTCACTGGGACAGGGAAAAAACACTGAAGCTTTCTTT.

This chain connects TRBV5-1 to TRBJ1-2; D is undetermined. Germline CDR1 SGHRS, CDR2 YFSETQ. This CDR3 has 13 amino acids. Trimming removed 0 bases at V and 8 bases at J, with 11 bases between. Written as DNA, the CDR3 is TGCGCCAGCAGCTTGGATATTTCGGTGGGCTACACCTTC. Its protein is CASSLDISVGYTF.

The V gene is TRBV2, the J gene TRBJ2-6; tentatively, D is TRBD1 or TRBD2 (5 bases each). Germline CDR1 SNHLY, CDR2 FYNNEI. The ends were cut back, 8 bases at V and 2 bases at J, with 16 bases in the middle. The CDR3 has 16 amino acids. The CDR3 coding sequence is TGTGCCAGCGGGAGCAGGGACCCCGCTGGGGCCAACGTCCTGACTTTC. It specifies CASGSRDPAGANVLTF.

This sequence joins TRBV29-1 and TRBJ2-5; D call uncertain. Trimming removed 7 bases at V and 2 bases at J, with 17 bases between. Germline CDR1 reads SQVTM; CDR2 reads ANQGSEA. CDR3 length: 14 residues. Here the CDR3 reads CSGGTRLKQETQYF. CDR3 nucleotide sequence: TGCAGCGGTGGTACCCGACTGAAGCAAGAGACCCAGTACTTC.

This clone came up a few times. The chain has TRBV9 and TRBJ2-4; weak D call: TRBD1 (6 bases). V lost 5 bases, J lost 12 bases, and 12 bases lay in between. CDR3 length equals 11 residues. Germline V gene lookup returns CDR1 SGDLS and CDR2 YYNGEE. CDR3 in DNA: TGTGCCAGCAGTACAGGGTTGGGTCAGTACTTC. It translates to CASSTGLGQYF.

This clone was found a few times. This chain joins TRBV29-1 and TRBJ2-1; 9 bases match TRBD2. In germline, CDR1 is SQVTM, CDR2 ANQGSEA. Unmatched junction bases numbered 12, after V lost 8 bases and J lost 7 bases. CDR3 size: 14 residues. In nucleotides, the CDR3 is TGCAGCTCGAGGGGGGGACTAGCTATGAATGAGCAGTTCTTC. This sequence encodes CSSRGGLAMNEQFF.

The chain recombines TRBV7-9 with TRBJ1-4, with 7 bases lining up with TRBD1. Germline assignment: CDR1 SEHNR and CDR2 FQNEAQ (reference sequence). V lost 5 bases, J lost 1 base, and 1 base stayed unmatched. This CDR3 is built from 14 residues. The CDR3 reads CASSHRGTNEKLFF. CDR3 DNA: TGTGCCAGCAGCCACAGGGGAACTAATGAAAAACTGTTTTTT. The variable domain in full, with the rest retrieved from reference TRBV7-9 and TRBJ1-4, is DTGVSQNPRHKITKRGQNVTFRCDPISEHNRLYWYRQTLGQGPEFLTYFQNEAQLEKSRLLSDRFSAERPKGSFSTLEIQRTEQGDSAMYLCASSHRGTNEKLFFGSGTQLSVL.

The chain uses TRBV7-2 and TRBJ1-2, with TRBD1 matching over 10 bases. Trimming removed 6 bases from V and 0 bases from J; junction bases left unmatched: 7. CDR1 and CDR2 (germline): SGHTA, FQGNSA. CDR3 length: 16 residues. CDR3 amino acids: CASRMRTGGSNYGYTF. Here the CDR3 DNA reads TGTGCCAGCAGAATGCGGACAGGGGGATCTAACTATGGCTACACCTTC.